The T cell receptor beta chain under discussion was sequenced for a study of CD8+ T cells in alopecia areata. Specimens obtained from alopecia areata patients comprised lesional scalp punch biopsies and peripheral blood. The authors extracted RNA and reverse transcribed it into cDNA as the sequencing template. Here immunoSEQ multiplex PCR was the method, and the copy in TCRdb shows in-frame clones only, minus some. This table has about 19,000 clones, approximately 70% appearing once. On this clone itself: The antigen is undetermined.

Trimming removed 5 bases from V and 4 bases from J; junction bases left unmatched: 4. The CDR3 runs 14 residues. CDR1 and CDR2 (germline): SNHLY, FYNNEI. Study results and limitations: Scalp sequencing captures resident alphabeta T cells of normal skin too. Possibly as an HLA-related effect, TCR sharing across patients appeared less clear than in mice.

The V gene is TRBV2, the J gene TRBJ1-1; 10 bases are a match to TRBD1. Sequencing used skin, obtained at week 0. This clonotype originated in a human donor with alopecia areata. The CDR3 DNA reads TGTGCCAGCAGTAAGGACAGGGGGGGCACTGAAGCTTTCTTT. It translates to CASSKDRGGTEAFF.